The sample holds a few counts of the clone carrying this T cell receptor (beta chain). A much larger clone lies one base from this, so it may be a read error. This sample was taken from a study of Graves' ophthalmopathy and Graves' hyperthyroidism. Investigators amplified TCR beta CDR3 regions from RNA transcripts. In the first round, RT-PCR was carried out with HTBI primers, and a multiplex PCR formed the second round. TCRdb called the multiplex PCR reads again in MiXCR, with one record for every CDR3 protein. The data show some 350,000 distinct CDR3 sequences, approximately 18% seen once. Trimming took 5 bases from V and 5 from J, leaving 18 bases between them. This CDR3 spans 15 amino acids. Germline V CDR1 and CDR2: SGHVS, FQNEAQ. Ophthalmopathy absent within 18 months of follow-up marked hyperthyroidism as stable. Hyperthyroidism patients were newly diagnosed, ill under 2 months, and aged 18 to 65 years.

Sequences were obtained from peripheral blood. The rearrangement links TRBV7-8 to TRBJ1-1; D possibly corresponds to TRBD1 (5 bases). This receptor was taken from an adult woman with stable Graves' hyperthyroidism. The CDR3 sequence is CASSPGLPGSTEAFF. The CDR3 DNA reads TGTGCCAGCAGCCCGGGGCTCCCGGGGAGTACTGAAGCTTTCTTT.